Sequencing of this T cell receptor (beta chain) was carried out in a study of early T cells in non-severe SARS-CoV-2 infection. As for the study in general: The input, bulk RNA from unsorted whole blood, was sequenced, and chains were unpaired.

This clonotype has only a few counts. Attached unique molecular identifiers marked individual cDNA molecules. From the 5' RACE reads, TCRdb called clonotypes with MiXCR, one entry per CDR3 protein. Of just under 65,000 distinct CDR3 sequences listed, approximately 9.2% were seen once; the top ten hold 10% to 15%. The sequenced sample was whole blood, obtained at baseline. The source of this sequence is an adult who was a healthcare worker with PCR-confirmed SARS-CoV-2 infection or an uninfected control (not recorded which).

This chain's CDR3 is CASSYQLANTGELFF. The CDR3 DNA reads as TGTGCCAGCAGTTATCAACTAGCGAACACCGGGGAGCTGTTTTTT. This chain links TRBV6-6 with TRBJ2-2, with D possibly matching TRBD2 (5 bases). The length of the CDR3 is 15 residues. V gave up 3 bases and J gave up 0 bases, with 8 bases separating them. The V gene's germline CDR1 is MNHNY and CDR2 SVGAGI (reference sequence).